Below are 30 T cell receptor beta chains sequenced from a single sample in a study of OX40 agonist ivuxolimab in advanced cancers. Repertoires were generated with immunoSEQ multiplex PCR, while TCRdb's copy carries only in-frame clones and drops some. The sample has tens of thousands of clones, under 90% seen once. The sequencing used CD4+ or CD8+ T cells sorted from blood, collected in a trial of the OX40 agonist ivuxolimab. Receptors originate from an adult with an advanced solid tumor such as melanoma, head and neck, liver or kidney cancer.

The rearrangement links TRBV28 to TRBJ1-1; 8 bases match TRBD1. The germline CDR1 and CDR2 sequences are MDHEN and SYDVKM. The CDR3 is 18 amino acids. J gave up 0 bases and V 1 base, and 10 bases lay outside the gene matches. The CDR3 here is CASSLSSLRGLMNTEAFF. CDR3 DNA sequence: TGTGCCAGCAGTTTATCATCCCTCAGGGGGCTCATGAACACTGAAGCTTTCTTT.

This clone was seen once. The chain employs TRBV10-1 and TRBJ2-1; the D is unclear. From germline, CDR1 is WNHNN and CDR2 SYGVQD (reference sequence). This CDR3 has 13 amino acids. Written as DNA, the CDR3 is TGCTCTCAACGGGCAGCGAGGAACAATGAGCAGTTCTTC. It specifies CSQRAARNNEQFF.

This clone showed up just once. CDR3 bases: TGTGCCAGCTCACCATCCTTAGCGACAGGGGGAAGGGGTGAGCAGTTCTTC. Translating gives CASSPSLATGGRGEQFF. The chain employs TRBV18 and TRBJ2-1, with TRBD1 matching over 9 bases. Germline values: CDR1 KGHSH, CDR2 LQKENI. The J segment lost 9 bases and the V segment lost 2 bases, leaving 14 bases of the junction unmatched. This CDR3 contains 17 residues.

This clone appeared a single time. This rearrangement joins TRBV7-9 to TRBJ2-3, with a tentative D call TRBD2 (5 bases). The germline CDR1 and CDR2 sequences are SEHNR and FQNEAQ (reference sequence). This CDR3 has 14 residues. V was cut by 5 bases and J by 9 bases, with 18 bases left in between. CDR3 in amino acids: CASSHNARDGTQYF. DNA of the CDR3: TGTGCCAGCAGCCATAACGCGAGGGATGGGACGCAGTATTTT. Full variable domain (remainder filled in from reference TRBV7-9 and TRBJ2-3): DTGVSQNPRHKITKRGQNVTFRCDPISEHNRLYWYRQTLGQGPEFLTYFQNEAQLEKSRLLSDRFSAERPKGSFSTLEIQRTEQGDSAMYLCASSHNARDGTQYFGPGTRLTVL.

The chain is built from TRBV10-3 and TRBJ2-5; 7 bases are shared with TRBD1. Trimming cost V 2 bases and J 5 bases; bases outside gene matches: 2. The CDR3 loop spans 13 amino acids. Germline V gene lookup returns CDR1 ENHRY and CDR2 SYGVKD. The DNA for the CDR3 is TGTGCCATCAGTGAGGGGACAGCCGAGACCCAGTACTTC. This gives the protein CAISEGTAETQYF.

V gene TRBV9 combines with J gene TRBJ2-3, with 13 nucleotides matching TRBD2. Germline V gene lookup returns CDR1 SGDLS and CDR2 YYNGEE. The ends lost 3 bases at V and 4 bases at J; junction bases unmatched: 2. This CDR3 has 15 residues. The CDR3 reads CASSATSGGSDTQYF. CDR3 sequence (DNA): TGTGCCAGCAGCGCGACTAGCGGGGGGTCAGATACGCAGTATTTT.

The chain is built from TRBV6-5 and TRBJ2-1; D is possibly TRBD1 (5 bases). CDR1 MNHEY and CDR2 SVGAGI come from the germline V gene. The CDR3 is made up of 13 amino acids. V gave up 4 bases and J gave up 4 bases, with 8 bases separating them. This chain's CDR3 is CASSLDSYNEQFF. CDR3 nucleotides: TGTGCCAGCAGTTTAGACAGTTACAATGAGCAGTTCTTC.

Concerning this clone: One end of the junction does not line up with germline, which may come from a read error. The chain combines TRBV7-3 with TRBJ2-1, with 11 bases fitting TRBD2. The germline V gene has CDR1 SGHTA and CDR2 FQGTGA. The CDR3 extends over 18 amino acids. CDR3 coding DNA: TGTGCCAGCAGCTTAATGCCCCTCGGGACTAGCGGTTACAGTGAGCAGTTCTTC. It encodes CASSLMPLGTSGYSEQFF. Drawing the rest from reference TRBV7-3 and TRBJ2-1, the complete variable domain is GAGVSQTPSNKVTEKGKYVELRCDPISGHTALYWYRQSLGQGPEFLIYFQGTGAADDSGLPNDRFFAVRPEGSVSTLKIQRTERGDSAVYLCASSLMPLGTSGYSEQFFGPGTRLTVL.

J is TRBJ1-1 and V is TRBV5-8; TRBD1 matches 8 bases. With V trimmed by 4 bases and J by 6 bases, 8 bases remained unmatched. The CDR3 sequence is 14 residues long. The germline V gene encodes CDR1 SGHTS and CDR2 YDEGEE. CDR3 sequence reads: CASSRGTGQAEAFF. The CDR3 nucleotides are TGTGCCAGCAGCCGCGGGACAGGACAGGCTGAAGCTTTCTTT.

The genes are TRBV10-1 and TRBJ1-1; 7 nucleotides align to TRBD1. V lost 2 bases to trimming and J lost 1 base; unmatched junction nucleotides: 1. The CDR3 is 14 amino acids. Looked up from germline, CDR1 is WNHNN and CDR2 is SYGVQD (reference sequence). CDR3 coding DNA: TGCGCCAGCAGTGAGACAGGGGAGAACACTGAAGCTTTCTTT. Protein sequence: CASSETGENTEAFF.

This chain joins TRBV4-3 and TRBJ1-2; 7 bases map to TRBD1. The CDR3 is 14 amino acids. CDR1 is LGHNA and CDR2 is YSLEER in the germline V gene. V shed 1 base and J 1 base; nucleotides not matched to a gene: 0. Here the CDR3 DNA reads TGCGCCAGCAGCCAAGGGGACAGTAACTATGGCTACACCTTC. Protein: CASSQGDSNYGYTF.

As to this clone: A junction end diverges from the germline sequence, so it may reflect a read error. The V call is TRBV28, the J call TRBJ1-5; D call uncertain. The germline CDR1 and CDR2 sequences are MDHEN and SYDVKM. The CDR3 is 12 amino acids. The CDR3 is CASSVWRSPQHF. In DNA form, the CDR3 reads TGTGCCAGCAGTGTATGGCGGTCGCCCCAGCATTTT.

The rearrangement uses TRBV6-1 and TRBJ1-2; D remains unclear. The length of the CDR3 is 12 residues. Germline CDR1 MNHNS, CDR2 SASEGT. Between the trimmed V and J ends, which lost 7 bases and 5 bases, there was a span of 11 bases. CDR3 sequence: CASTQRYYGYTF. DNA for the CDR3: TGTGCCAGCACTCAGCGATATTATGGCTACACCTTC.

As to this clone: A read error may explain this, as a much larger clone is one base away. Other DNA variants within this sample encode the same CDR3. The rearrangement joins TRBV27 to TRBJ1-5; 12 bases line up with TRBD1. V dropped 3 bases and J dropped 7; count of bases not matched to a gene: 1. From germline, CDR1 is MNHEY and CDR2 SMNVEV (reference sequence). The CDR3 runs 14 residues. The CDR3 region is CASSFGTGGQPQHF. DNA for the CDR3: TGTGCCAGCAGTTTTGGGACAGGGGGCCAGCCCCAGCATTTT.

Points on this clone: One end of the junction varies from germline; a read error may be responsible. V is TRBV5-4 and J is TRBJ2-3; D is unresolved. CDR1 is SGHNT, CDR2 YYREEE, per germline (reference sequence). CDR3 length: 12 amino acids. CDR3 nucleotide sequence: TGTGCCAGCAGCTTTCGACCCTCCACGCCGTATTTT. Its translation is CASSFRPSTPYF.

This sequence joins TRBV18 and TRBJ2-3, with TRBD2 matching over 7 bases. This CDR3 is built from 16 residues. The junction had 11 bases not matched to a gene; V was cut back by 4 bases and J by 4 bases. Germline values: CDR1 KGHSH, CDR2 LQKENI. This chain's CDR3 is CASSRGRAPPPDTQYF. The CDR3 DNA is TGTGCCAGCTCACGGGGGAGGGCCCCTCCCCCAGATACGCAGTATTTT.

The J gene is TRBJ2-3, the V gene TRBV4-2; the D call may be TRBD1 or TRBD2 (6 bases each). V was trimmed by 3 bases and J by 0 bases, leaving 13 bases between them. Germline lookup yields CDR1 LGHNA and CDR2 YNFKEQ. The CDR3 has 16 amino acids. The CDR3 coding sequence is TGTGCCAGCAGCCATGCTCAGGGGACTAGCACAGATACGCAGTATTTT. It is translated as CASSHAQGTSTDTQYF.

This clone was seen just once. The rearrangement links TRBV6-1 to TRBJ1-1, with 8 bases identical to TRBD1. Per the germline V gene, CDR1 is MNHNS and CDR2 is SASEGT. Trimming at V came to 8 bases and at J to 1 base, leaving 6 bases not matched to a gene. The CDR3 loop spans 14 amino acids. The CDR3 nucleotides read TGTGCCAGCTGGGACAGGTCTAAGAACACTGAAGCTTTCTTT. Its translation is CASWDRSKNTEAFF.

This sequence joins TRBV6-5 and TRBJ2-5; TRBD1 matches at 10 bases. The germline V gene encodes CDR1 MNHEY and CDR2 SVGAGI. This CDR3 comprises 15 residues. The ends lost 5 bases at V and 4 bases at J; junction bases unmatched: 7. The CDR3 coding sequence is TGTGCCAGCAGTACCGGACAGGGGGAACGAGAGACCCAGTACTTC. Translated, it gives CASSTGQGERETQYF.

V gene TRBV5-1 combines with J gene TRBJ2-1, with a tentative D call TRBD1 (5 bases). V was shortened by 0 bases and J by 7 bases, with 20 bases between the two germline ends. Germline V gives CDR1 SGHRS, CDR2 YFSETQ. There are 17 residues in the CDR3. The CDR3 DNA is TGCGCCAGCAGCTTGGTAACACAGGTAGGGGTAGGAAATGAGCAGTTCTTC. It is translated as CASSLVTQVGVGNEQFF.

The rearrangement links TRBV6-1 to TRBJ2-3; D unclear. Trimming took 6 bases from V and 1 from J, leaving 8 bases between them. The CDR3 has 13 residues. Germline values: CDR1 MNHNS, CDR2 SASEGT. The CDR3: CASRVRRTDTQYF. The DNA of the CDR3 is TGTGCCAGCAGGGTTCGACGCACAGATACGCAGTATTTT.

The DNA of the CDR3 is TGCGCCACTCAGCCGGGGTCAATACCCTACAATGAGCAGTTCTTC. It is translated as CATQPGSIPYNEQFF. The chain links TRBV5-1 to TRBJ2-1; D possibly corresponds to TRBD2 (5 bases). Germline V CDR1 and CDR2: SGHRS, YFSETQ. Trimming took 9 bases from V and 2 from J, leaving 18 bases between them. The length of the CDR3 is 15 residues. Combining the CDR3 with reference TRBV5-1 and TRBJ2-1 gives the whole variable domain KAGVTQTPRYLIKTRGQQVTLSCSPISGHRSVSWYQQTPGQGLQFLFEYFSETQRNKGNFPGRFSGRQFSNSRSEMNVSTLELGDSALYLCATQPGSIPYNEQFFGPGTRLTVL.

This chain connects TRBV2 to TRBJ1-2, with D maybe TRBD1 (6 bases). Germline V gene lookup returns CDR1 SNHLY and CDR2 FYNNEI. The CDR3 extends over 13 amino acids. V was trimmed by 6 bases and J by 6 bases, leaving 14 bases between them. The CDR3 DNA reads TGTGCCAGCAGACCGGGACAAGTTAATGGCTACACCTTC. This sequence encodes CASRPGQVNGYTF.

This chain connects TRBV5-1 to TRBJ2-6; D is unclear. The V end was cut by 6 bases, the J end by 2 bases, with 9 bases between. This CDR3 is 14 amino acids long. CDR1 is SGHRS, CDR2 YFSETQ, per germline. The CDR3 here is CASTLWAGANVLTF. CDR3 coding DNA: TGCGCCAGCACCTTATGGGCTGGGGCCAACGTCCTGACTTTC.

The chain combines TRBV5-1 with TRBJ2-2; D is unclear. This CDR3 is built from 13 residues. The V gene lost 0 bases and the J gene lost 6 bases, with 6 bases spanning the gap. Germline CDR1 reads SGHRS; CDR2 reads YFSETQ. The CDR3 loop reads CASSLVESGELFF. In DNA form, the CDR3 reads TGCGCCAGCAGCTTGGTGGAGTCCGGGGAGCTGTTTTTT.

This clone was observed a single time. This chain links TRBV5-5 with TRBJ2-5; 10 bases match TRBD2. This CDR3 region has 14 residues. Germline CDR1 is SGHKS and CDR2 is YYEKEE (reference sequence). V trimming: 4 bases; J trimming: 5 bases; junction bases outside the gene matches: 5. The chain's CDR3 is CASSPSGGGETQYF. The CDR3 DNA reads as TGTGCCAGCAGCCCTAGCGGGGGTGGGGAGACCCAGTACTTC.

This chain connects TRBV30 to TRBJ1-2; no firm D call. V dropped 0 bases and J dropped 4 bases, with 15 bases sitting between them. The CDR3 runs to 15 residues. Per the germline V gene, CDR1 is GTSNPN and CDR2 is SVGIG (reference sequence). The CDR3 is CAWSVGGSGVYGYTF. The CDR3 nucleotides are TGTGCCTGGAGTGTAGGAGGATCAGGAGTCTATGGCTACACCTTC.

This clone was detected once. The genes are TRBV27 and TRBJ2-3; 7 bases agree with TRBD1. The germline V gene encodes CDR1 MNHEY and CDR2 SMNVEV (reference sequence). After removal of 5 bases from V and 2 bases from J, the junction contained 4 bases not matched to a gene. CDR3 length: 14 amino acids. The CDR3 DNA sequence: TGTGCCAGCAGTAGACAGGGTTTCACAGATACGCAGTATTTT. It codes for CASSRQGFTDTQYF.

This clone was seen a single time. The same CDR3 can be traced to other DNA sequences in this sample. This chain joins TRBV4-3 and TRBJ1-5; maybe TRBD1 (5 bases). Germline-derived CDR1 and CDR2 are LGHNA and YSLEER. This CDR3 has 16 amino acids. V shed 0 bases and J shed 3 bases, with 12 bases lying between them. The CDR3: CASSQDQGENNQPQHF. The DNA of the CDR3 is TGCGCCAGCAGCCAAGATCAAGGGGAGAACAATCAGCCCCAGCATTTT.

The chain couples TRBV5-4 to TRBJ1-1, with D tentatively TRBD1 (6 bases). CDR1 is SGHNT and CDR2 is YYREEE in the germline V gene (reference sequence). The V end was cut by 2 bases, the J end by 2 bases, with 13 bases between. The CDR3 is 15 residues long. In DNA form, the CDR3 reads TGTGCCAGCAGCTTACCAGGGGACCTCAACACTGAAGCTTTCTTT. The encoded protein is CASSLPGDLNTEAFF.